The next 5 T cell receptor beta chains were all read from a single sample in a study of T cells in Graves' hyperthyroidism and ophthalmopathy. What was amplified from RNA transcripts were TCR beta CDR3 regions. HTBI primers were the set used in a first-round RT-PCR of the TCR CDR3. TCRdb recomputed calls from the multiplex PCR reads with MiXCR, one row per CDR3 protein. The data hold 500,000 to 600,000 distinct CDR3 sequences, with 46% observed a single time. The sample comprised peripheral blood or thyroid tissue (not recorded which). All receptors come from an adult woman with Graves' disease, either hyperthyroidism or ophthalmopathy (not recorded which).

This clonotype has a count of ten or more. The V and J genes are TRBV5-1 and TRBJ1-1, with no clear D. This CDR3 is built from 16 residues. Trimming removed 0 bases from V and 1 base from J, with 13 bases in between. Looked up from germline, CDR1 is SGHRS and CDR2 is YFSETQ. The CDR3 here is CASSLDGRSKNTEAFF. The DNA for the CDR3 is TGCGCCAGCAGCTTGGATGGGAGAAGTAAGAACACTGAAGCTTTCTTT.

The V gene is TRBV20-1, the J gene TRBJ1-5; D is uncertain. Germline V CDR1 and CDR2: DFQATT, SNEGSKA (reference sequence). The CDR3 has 13 amino acids. Trimming took 3 bases from V and 2 from J, leaving 8 bases between them. As DNA, the CDR3 is TGCAGTGCTAGTCAGGACGGCAATCAGCCCCAGCATTTT. It is translated as CSASQDGNQPQHF.

This clonotype was counted ten times or more. The chain employs TRBV28 and TRBJ1-6; D is unresolved. The germline V and J ends were trimmed by 6 bases and 11 bases, with 11 bases remaining between them. The CDR3 sequence is 12 residues long. Germline values: CDR1 MDHEN, CDR2 SYDVKM. Here the CDR3 reads CASSFGWAPLHF. Written as DNA, the CDR3 is TGTGCCAGCAGCTTTGGGTGGGCACCCCTCCACTTT.

This clonotype has a count of ten or more. The chain uses TRBV7-2 and TRBJ1-3; no reliable D call. From germline, CDR1 is SGHTA and CDR2 FQGNSA. V lost 1 base and J 3 bases, leaving 10 bases between the germline ends. The CDR3 is 15 amino acids. In DNA form, the CDR3 reads TGTGCCAGCAGCTTAGTCGACGGTTTTGGAAACACCATATATTTT. It codes for CASSLVDGFGNTIYF.

V is TRBV7-2 and J is TRBJ2-7; 9 bases line up with TRBD1. The CDR3 extends over 15 amino acids. J gave up 2 bases and V 5 bases, and 7 bases lay outside the gene matches. Germline V CDR1 and CDR2: SGHTA, FQGNSA. The CDR3 sequence is CASSPDRGPAYEQYF. DNA for the CDR3: TGTGCCAGCAGCCCGGACAGGGGCCCCGCCTACGAGCAGTACTTC.